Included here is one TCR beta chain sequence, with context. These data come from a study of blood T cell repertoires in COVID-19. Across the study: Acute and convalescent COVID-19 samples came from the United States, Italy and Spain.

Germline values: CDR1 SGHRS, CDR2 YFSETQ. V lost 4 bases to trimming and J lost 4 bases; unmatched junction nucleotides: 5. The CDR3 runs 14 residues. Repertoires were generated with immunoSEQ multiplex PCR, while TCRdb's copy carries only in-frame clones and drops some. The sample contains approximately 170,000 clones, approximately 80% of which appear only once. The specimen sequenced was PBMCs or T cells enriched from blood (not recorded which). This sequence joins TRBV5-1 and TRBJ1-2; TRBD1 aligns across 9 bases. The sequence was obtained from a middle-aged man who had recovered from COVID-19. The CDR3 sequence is CASSPGGQGYGYTF. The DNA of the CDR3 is TGCGCCAGCAGCCCCGGGGGACAGGGCTATGGCTACACCTTC.